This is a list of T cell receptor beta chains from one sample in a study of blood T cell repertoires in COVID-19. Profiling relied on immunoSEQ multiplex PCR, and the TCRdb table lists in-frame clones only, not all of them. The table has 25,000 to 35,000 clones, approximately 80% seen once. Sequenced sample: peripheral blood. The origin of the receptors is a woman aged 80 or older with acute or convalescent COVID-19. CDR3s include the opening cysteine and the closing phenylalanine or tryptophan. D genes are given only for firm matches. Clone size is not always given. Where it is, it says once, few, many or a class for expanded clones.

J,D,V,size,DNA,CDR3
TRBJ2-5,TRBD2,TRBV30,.,TGTGCCTCCGAGGGACTAGCGGTTCAAGAGACCCAGTACTTC,CASEGLAVQETQYF
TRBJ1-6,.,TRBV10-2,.,TGCGCCAGCAGCTTACAGGGCACGGATTCACCCCTCCACTTT,CASSLQGTDSPLHF
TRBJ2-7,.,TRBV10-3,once,TGTGCCATCAGTGATGGGAGCGGCCCTTCCTACGAGCAGTACTTC,CAISDGSGPSYEQYF
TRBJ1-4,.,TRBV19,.,TGTGCCAGTAGTAGACTCGACGGAGACTATGAAAAACTGTTTTTT,CASSRLDGDYEKLFF
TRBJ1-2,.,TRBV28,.,TGTGCCAGCAGTCCCGGACAGCTCAGGCTTTATGGCTACACCTTC,CASSPGQLRLYGYTF
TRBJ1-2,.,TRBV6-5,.,TGTGCCAGCAGTTTAAGGGCGGGGGTCGGCTACACCTTC,CASSLRAGVGYTF
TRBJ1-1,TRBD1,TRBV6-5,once,TGTGCCAGCAGCTCGGACAGGCCTATGAACACTGAAGCTTTCTTT,CASSSDRPMNTEAFF
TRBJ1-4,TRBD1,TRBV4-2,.,TGTGCCAGCAGCCAAGTGGACAGGGGGTTCAATGAAAAACTGTTTTTT,CASSQVDRGFNEKLFF
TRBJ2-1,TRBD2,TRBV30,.,TGTGCCTGGAGTGTTCCTAGCGGGGGGTACAATGAGCAGTTCTTC,CAWSVPSGGYNEQFF
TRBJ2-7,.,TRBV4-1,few,TGCGCCAGCAGCCAAGATTACAGCTACGAGCAGTACTTC,CASSQDYSYEQYF
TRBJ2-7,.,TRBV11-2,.,TGTGCCAGCAGCCTAATAGGGGGGGGCGAGCAGTACTTC,CASSLIGGGEQYF
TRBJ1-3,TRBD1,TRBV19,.,TGTGCCAGTCTGGGACAGGGGGCTTCTGGAAACACCATATATTTT,CASLGQGASGNTIYF
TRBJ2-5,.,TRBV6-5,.,TGTGCCAGCAGTTCCAGGAGGCAAGAGACCCAGTACTTC,CASSSRRQETQYF
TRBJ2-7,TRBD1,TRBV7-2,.,TGTGCCAGCAGCTTAGTAGGGACAGGGCCCTACGAGCAGTACTTC,CASSLVGTGPYEQYF
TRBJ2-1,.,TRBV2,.,TGTGCCAGCAGTGAGTCGGGAATTGAGCAGTTCTTC,CASSESGIEQFF
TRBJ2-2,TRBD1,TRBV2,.,TGTGCCAGCAGGCGAGGGACAGTCGCCGGGGAGCTGTTTTTT,CASRRGTVAGELFF
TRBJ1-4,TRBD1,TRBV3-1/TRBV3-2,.,TGTGCCAGCAGCCTGAAGGGGGCGGGGGAAAAACTGTTTTTT,CASSLKGAGEKLFF
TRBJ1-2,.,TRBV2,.,TGTGCCAGCAGTGATGCATCCGGGAACTATGGCTACACCTTC,CASSDASGNYGYTF
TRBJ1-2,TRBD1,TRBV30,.,TGTGCCTGGAGTACCCCATATGGACAGGGGATTCGTGGCTACACCTTC,CAWSTPYGQGIRGYTF
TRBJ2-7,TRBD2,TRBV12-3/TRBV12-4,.,TGTGCCAGCAGTTTCGGGGGAGGGCTCGAGCAGTACTTC,CASSFGGGLEQYF
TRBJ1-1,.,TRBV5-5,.,TGTGCCAGCAGCCAGGACAGGAACACTGAAGCTTTCTTT,CASSQDRNTEAFF
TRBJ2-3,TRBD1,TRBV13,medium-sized,TGTGCCAGCAGCTGGTACAGGGGCCAGGGCGCAGATACGCAGTATTTT,CASSWYRGQGADTQYF
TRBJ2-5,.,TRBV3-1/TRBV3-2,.,TGTGCCAGCAGCCAAGACGTGGGGAGGGAGACCCAGTACTTC,CASSQDVGRETQYF
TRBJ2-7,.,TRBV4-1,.,TGCGCCAGCAGCCAACTGAGCGGGCGCTCCTACGAGCAGTACTTC,CASSQLSGRSYEQYF
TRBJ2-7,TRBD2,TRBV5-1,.,TGCGCCAGCAGCTTGGCCCCCGGAGCGGGAGTTTACGAGCAGTACTTC,CASSLAPGAGVYEQYF
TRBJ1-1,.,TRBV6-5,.,TGTGCCAGCAGTTACGTGCCACAGGTTCTTAACGAAGCTTTCTTT,CASSYVPQVLNEAFF
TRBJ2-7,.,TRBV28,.,TGTGCCAGCAGTTCGACTTTGGGGCCGGCGGTGACTGACGAGCAGTACTTC,CASSSTLGPAVTDEQYF
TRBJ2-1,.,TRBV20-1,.,TGCAGTGCTCTTAGTTATGAGCAGTTCTTC,CSALSYEQFF
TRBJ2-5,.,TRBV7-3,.,TGTGCCAGCAGCTTAAGAATAGCTAGCCCCCAAGAGACCCAGTACTTC,CASSLRIASPQETQYF
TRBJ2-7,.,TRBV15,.,TGTGCCACCAGCAGAGATCGGCATCAGGGCGAGCAGTACTTC,CATSRDRHQGEQYF
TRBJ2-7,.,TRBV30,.,TGTGCCTGGAGTGTACCCCAGCGGCAGAGATTCTCCTACGAGCAGTACTTC,CAWSVPQRQRFSYEQYF
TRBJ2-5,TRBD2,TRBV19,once,TGTGCCAGTAGTATCGGGACTAGCGGGGGGGCAGAGACCCAGTACTTC,CASSIGTSGGAETQYF
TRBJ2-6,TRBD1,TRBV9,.,TGTGCCAGCAGCGTAGAACAGGGACAGGGGAGGGCTGGGGCCAACGTCCTGACTTTC,CASSVEQGQGRAGANVLTF
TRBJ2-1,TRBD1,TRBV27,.,TGTGCCAGCAGTTTCGACAGGGACAATGAGCAGTTCTTC,CASSFDRDNEQFF
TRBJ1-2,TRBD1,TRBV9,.,TGTGCCAGCAGCGGAAGACAGGGCGTCTATGGCTACACCTTC,CASSGRQGVYGYTF
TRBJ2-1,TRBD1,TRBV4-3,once,TGCGCCAGCAGCCAAGAATTAAGGGGGCTTGAGTTCTTC,CASSQELRGLEFF
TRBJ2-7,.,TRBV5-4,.,TGTGCCAGCAACCTAGCTCCCTTTAACTACGAGCAGTACTTC,CASNLAPFNYEQYF
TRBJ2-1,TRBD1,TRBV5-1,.,TGCGCCACCGGGACAGGGATGAATATGAATGAGCAGTTCTTC,CATGTGMNMNEQFF
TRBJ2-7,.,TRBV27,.,TGTGCCAGCAGTTTACAGGGGTCAAGCTCCTACGAGCAGTACTTC,CASSLQGSSSYEQYF
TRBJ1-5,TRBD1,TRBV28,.,TGTGCCAGCACTCGACAGGGGGCGCGAGGTCAGCCCCAGCATTTT,CASTRQGARGQPQHF
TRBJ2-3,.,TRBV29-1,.,TGCAGCGTTGAAATTCAGACTAGCACAGATACGCAGTATTTT,CSVEIQTSTDTQYF
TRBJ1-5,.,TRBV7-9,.,TGTGCCAGCAGCTTAGACAGGGAGGGTCAGCCCCAGCATTTT,CASSLDREGQPQHF
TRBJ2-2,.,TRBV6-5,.,TGTGCCACCGGTTTCGCAGGGTGGGCGACCGGGGAGCTGTTTTTT,CATGFAGWATGELFF
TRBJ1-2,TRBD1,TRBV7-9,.,TGTGCCGTCGGACAGGGGGCCGCCAACTATGGCTACACCTTC,CAVGQGAANYGYTF
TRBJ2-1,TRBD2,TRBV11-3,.,TGTGCCAGCAGCGGACCTAGCGGGGGTGATGAGCAGTTCTTC,CASSGPSGGDEQFF
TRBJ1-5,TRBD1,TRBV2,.,TGTGCCAGCCTCCGGGACAGGGGGCGTGAGCCCCAGCATTTT,CASLRDRGREPQHF